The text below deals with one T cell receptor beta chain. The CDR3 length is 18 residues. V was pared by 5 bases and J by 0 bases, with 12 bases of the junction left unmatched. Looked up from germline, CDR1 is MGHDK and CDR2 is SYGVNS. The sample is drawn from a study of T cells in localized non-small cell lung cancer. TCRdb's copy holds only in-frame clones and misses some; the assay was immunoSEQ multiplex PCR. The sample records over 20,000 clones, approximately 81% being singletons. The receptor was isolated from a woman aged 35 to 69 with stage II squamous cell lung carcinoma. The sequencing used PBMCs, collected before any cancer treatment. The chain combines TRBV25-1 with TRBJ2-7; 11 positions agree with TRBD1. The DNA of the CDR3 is TGTGCCAGCAGTCAGTCCGGGACAGGGGGAAGAGGCTCCTACGAGCAGTACTTC. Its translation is CASSQSGTGGRGSYEQYF.